This T cell receptor beta chain was captured in a study of T-cell reconstitution after alpha-beta-depleted transplantation in children. Unique molecular identifiers featured in how the TCRbeta library was prepared. MiXCR, run by TCRdb on the PCR reads, gives a single entry per CDR3 protein. Of some 500,000 distinct CDR3 sequences listed, around 19% are singletons. The sequenced sample was PBMCs from the stem cell graft donor, obtained from the stem cell graft. The source is a human donor who donated a stem cell graft to a child with acute lymphoblastic leukemia.

CDR3 loop: CSARDNGRLAGFHEQYF. In nucleotides, the CDR3 is TGCAGTGCTAGAGATAATGGGCGCCTAGCGGGATTCCACGAGCAGTACTTC. The chain combines TRBV20-1 with TRBJ2-7, with 9 bases aligning to TRBD2. The J segment lost 5 bases and the V segment lost 0 bases, leaving 14 bases of the junction unmatched. Germline V gene sequence: CDR1 DFQATT, CDR2 SNEGSKA (reference sequence). The CDR3 sequence is 17 residues long.